These 9 T cell receptor beta chains were sequenced from one sample in a study of blood T cell repertoires in COVID-19. Sequencing used immunoSEQ multiplex PCR; TCRdb keeps in-frame clones, though not all of them. The sample holds approximately 150,000 clones, roughly 90% seen once. What was sequenced was peripheral blood. These receptors were collected from a man between 65 and 85 years old with active COVID-19.

This chain links TRBV11-2 with TRBJ2-1; D unresolved. V was pared by 2 bases and J by 0 bases, with 11 bases between. This CDR3 has 16 residues. Germline-derived CDR1 and CDR2 are SGHAT and FQNNGV. The CDR3 here is CASSLSAAPSYNEQFF. As DNA, the CDR3 is TGTGCCAGCAGCTTATCGGCGGCGCCCTCCTACAATGAGCAGTTCTTC.

This chain links TRBV27 with TRBJ2-2; D not certain. The CDR3 has 15 residues. With 1 base removed from V and 5 bases from J, the gap between germline ends came to 11 bases. The germline V gene encodes CDR1 MNHEY and CDR2 SMNVEV (reference sequence). The CDR3 is CASSLLRGTTGELFF. The CDR3 nucleotides are TGTGCCAGCAGTTTATTAAGAGGAACAACCGGGGAGCTGTTTTTT.

The gene calls are TRBV11-2 and TRBJ1-3, with no clear D. The V end lost 1 base, the J end lost 16 bases, and 14 bases lay between the germline ends. CDR1 SGHAT and CDR2 FQNNGV come from the germline V gene. This CDR3 spans 12 amino acids. CDR3 coding DNA: TGTGCCAGCAGCTTAGGGGCAGCCGCTTCCTATTTT. Its protein is CASSLGAAASYF.

The chain has TRBV11-2 and TRBJ2-1, with D possibly TRBD2 on 5 matching bases. Germline CDR1 and CDR2: SGHAT and FQNNGV. Trimming removed 5 bases from V and 4 bases from J, with 12 bases in between. The CDR3 contains 14 residues. The CDR3 is CASSPVERYNEQFF. In DNA form, the CDR3 reads TGTGCCAGCAGCCCCGTCGAGCGGTACAATGAGCAGTTCTTC.

This chain joins TRBV10-2 and TRBJ2-3; D gene uncertain. Germline V CDR1 and CDR2: WSHSY, SAAADI. The V gene lost 4 bases and the J gene lost 1 base, with 6 bases spanning the gap. The CDR3 is 13 residues long. The CDR3 reads CASSVRGTDTQYF. The CDR3 DNA follows: TGCGCCAGCAGTGTTCGGGGCACAGATACGCAGTATTTT.

The chain joins TRBV28 to TRBJ2-7, with D unresolved. Trimming shortened V by 7 bases and J by 0 bases, and 7 bases separated the two germline ends. The CDR3 loop spans 12 amino acids. Looked up from germline, CDR1 is MDHEN and CDR2 is SYDVKM. CDR3 residues: CASMLSSYEQYF. The CDR3 coding sequence is TGTGCCAGCATGTTGAGCTCCTACGAGCAGTACTTC.

V and J are TRBV9 and TRBJ2-1; 7 positions match TRBD1. CDR3 size: 15 residues. Trimming took 2 bases from V and 0 from J; bases not matched to a gene: 2. Germline V CDR1 and CDR2: SGDLS, YYNGEE. CDR3 loop: CASSVTGSSYNEQFF. In DNA, the CDR3 is TGTGCCAGCAGCGTGACAGGGAGCTCCTACAATGAGCAGTTCTTC.

V gene TRBV4-3 combines with J gene TRBJ1-1; 10 positions agree with TRBD1. The J segment lost 4 bases and the V segment lost 3 bases, leaving 14 bases of the junction unmatched. Germline CDR1 is LGHNA and CDR2 is YSLEER. The CDR3 contains 18 residues. This CDR3 reads CASSHPPGQGIGATEAFF. The CDR3 nucleotides read TGCGCCAGCAGCCACCCTCCGGGACAGGGGATTGGAGCCACTGAAGCTTTCTTT.

This clone was counted a few times. The rearrangement uses TRBV2 and TRBJ2-3, with TRBD2 matching 7 bases. V lost 0 bases and J lost 4; bases outside the gene matches: 1. The CDR3 contains 14 residues. Germline loops: CDR1 SNHLY, CDR2 FYNNEI. The DNA of the CDR3 is TGTGCCAGCAGTGAAGCGGGAGGGCCAGATACGCAGTATTTT. This encodes CASSEAGGPDTQYF.